The present T cell receptor (beta chain) was sequenced within a study of T cell repertoires in cytomegalovirus infection. Background on the study: CMV epitopes in the study were HLA-C-restricted (recently identified) and HLA-B-restricted (well studied).

TCRdb reprocessed the reads via MiXCR and lists one record per CDR3 protein. The sample has fewer than 950,000 distinct CDR3 sequences; about 30% are singletons. The V gene end was trimmed by 5 bases and the J gene end by 4 bases; junction bases not matched to a gene: 5. Germline V gives CDR1 LNHDA, CDR2 SQIVND (reference sequence). This CDR3 has 15 amino acids. Study results and caveats: Predominance within the ex vivo response was attributable to HLA-C-restricted CMV-specific TCR beta clonotypes. Cumulative frequency (of public TCR beta family members) identified carriers of CMV plus the relevant HLA.

Comments on this clonotype: Antigen specificity is unknown.

The J gene is TRBJ1-5, the V gene TRBV19; TRBD1 agrees at 10 bases. Sequenced here: cultured CD8+ T cells from PBMCs, sampled from culture after CMV antigen stimulation. The TCR comes from a human donor in good health (CMV status not recorded). Some clones in this sample may be carry-over from other donors' samples. CDR3 nucleotide sequence: TGTGCCAGTAGTGCGACAGGGGGCGGGAATCAGCCCCAGCATTTT. Its protein product is CASSATGGGNQPQHF.